By proportion, the clone carrying this T cell receptor beta chain is medium-sized (0.01 to 0.1%). What it binds is not known. The data derive from a study of T cell repertoires in cytomegalovirus infection. Study background: Public TCR beta signatures provided an indication of both CMV infection and a matching HLA type.

Notes on the study in general: HLA-C-restricted CMV clonotypes gave the most frequent clonotype in two of eight donors.

CDR3 length: 13 residues. With 5 bases clipped from V and 8 bases from J, the junction kept 5 bases outside the gene matches. Germline CDR1 reads SGHTA; CDR2 reads FQGNSA. TCRdb reprocessed the reads via MiXCR and lists one record per CDR3 protein. Of some 560,000 distinct CDR3 sequences in the sample, 40% were seen once. The origin of this receptor is a human donor in good health (CMV status not recorded). Some clones in this sample may be carry-over from other donors' samples. The genes are TRBV7-2 and TRBJ2-1, with 8 bases matching TRBD1. The source material was cultured PBMCs, sampled from culture after CMV antigen stimulation. The CDR3 sequence is CASSLGQGYEQFF. In nucleotides, the CDR3 is TGTGCCAGCAGCCTCGGACAGGGCTATGAGCAGTTCTTC.